This is a list of T cell receptor beta chains from one sample in a study of blood T cell repertoires in COVID-19. The protocol was immunoSEQ multiplex PCR, while the TCRdb copy is restricted to in-frame clones and leaves out a portion. The table includes more than 150,000 clones, 80% to 90% detected once. Input material: peripheral blood. These receptors all stem from a woman of 80 years or more with COVID-19, enrolled during active disease. CDR3s include the opening cysteine and the closing phenylalanine or tryptophan. A D gene is named only where the DNA matches it firmly. Size is omitted from some rows. Given values are once, few, many or a class for expanded clones.

-,TRBJ1-2,TRBD1,TRBV25-1,TGTGCCAGCAGTGATGACAGGGAAGGTGGCTACACCTTC,CASSDDREGGYTF
-,TRBJ2-3,-,TRBV9,TGTGCCAGCAGCCCAACCGGGACTCCCAGCACAGATACGCAGTATTTT,CASSPTGTPSTDTQYF
-,TRBJ2-5,TRBD2,TRBV4-1,TGCGCCAGCAGCCCCAGGTCTAGCGGGGGGATCCAAGAGACCCAGTACTTC,CASSPRSSGGIQETQYF
-,TRBJ2-1,TRBD1,TRBV4-2,TGTGCCAGCAGCCAACCGGACAGGGAGTGGTCCTACAATGAGCAGTTCTTC,CASSQPDREWSYNEQFF
-,TRBJ1-6,-,TRBV11-1,TGTGCCAGCAGCTTAGTCGCGGGCCCCCTCCACTTT,CASSLVAGPLHF
few,TRBJ1-6,TRBD1,TRBV5-6,TGTGCCAGCAGCTTGGCGGGGACAGGGGCCCTAGAGGCACCCCTCCACTTT,CASSLAGTGALEAPLHF
-,TRBJ1-1,-,TRBV30,TGTGCCTGGTATGGGGCAGGAGCTTTCTTT,CAWYGAGAFF
-,TRBJ2-7,TRBD2,TRBV7-2,TGTGCCAGCAGCTTAATGGCTAGCGGGAGCCGGGAGCAGTACTTC,CASSLMASGSREQYF
-,TRBJ1-1,TRBD1,TRBV25-1,TGTGCCAGCAGGGGACAGGGGGGGAACACTGAAGCTTTCTTT,CASRGQGGNTEAFF
-,TRBJ1-2,-,TRBV7-2,TGTGCCAGCAGCTTACCAGGACTCAACTATGGCTACACCTTC,CASSLPGLNYGYTF
-,TRBJ1-6,-,TRBV27,TGTGCCAGCAGTTTATCCAGGGGATCACCCCTCCACTTT,CASSLSRGSPLHF
few,TRBJ2-1,TRBD1,TRBV18,TGTGCCAGCTCAGAAACAGGGGCATGGGAGCAGTTCTTC,CASSETGAWEQFF
-,TRBJ2-7,-,TRBV11-2,TGTGCCAGCAGCTTAGTAAAAGGGGCCGAGCAGTACTTC,CASSLVKGAEQYF
-,TRBJ2-7,TRBD2,TRBV28,TGTGCCAGCAGTTTAAGGTCCACTAGCGGGAGATACGAGCAGTACTTC,CASSLRSTSGRYEQYF
-,TRBJ1-5,-,TRBV5-6,TGTGCCAGCAGCTTGGAAGGGCAGGGACAGCCCCAGCATTTT,CASSLEGQGQPQHF
-,TRBJ1-3,TRBD1,TRBV10-3,TGTGCCATCAGGCCAGGGGGCATCTCTGGAAACACCATATATTTT,CAIRPGGISGNTIYF
-,TRBJ2-1,-,TRBV3-1/TRBV3-2,TGTGCCAGCCTAGGGGGCTCCTACAATGAGCAGTTCTTC,CASLGGSYNEQFF
-,TRBJ2-1,TRBD2,TRBV7-9,TGTGCCAGCAGCACCGTAGCGGGAGGGGTCTCCTACAATGAGCAGTTCTTC,CASSTVAGGVSYNEQFF
-,TRBJ1-2,-,TRBV5-6,TGTGCCAGCAGCTTGAAGGGGGACTATGGCTACACCTTC,CASSLKGDYGYTF
-,TRBJ2-7,-,TRBV5-1,TGCGCCAGCAGCTTTACAGGGAGCTCCTACGAGCAGTACTTC,CASSFTGSSYEQYF
-,TRBJ1-4,-,TRBV10-3,TGTGCCACCCGCGGAGCAACTAATGAAAAACTGTTTTTT,CATRGATNEKLFF
-,TRBJ2-5,-,TRBV9,TGTGCCAGCAGCGTAATAACGGGGGGCAGTGAGACCCAGTACTTC,CASSVITGGSETQYF
-,TRBJ1-1,-,TRBV21-1,TGTGCCAGCAGGATGGGACAGGGGTACACTGAAGCTTTCTTT,CASRMGQGYTEAFF
once,TRBJ1-1,TRBD1,TRBV7-8,TGTGCCAGCAGCTTAGGGCTGGACAGGAGAGGGGAAGCTTTCTTT,CASSLGLDRRGEAFF
-,TRBJ1-2,TRBD1,TRBV18,TGTGCCAGCTCACCACGGGGACAGGGCTATGGCTACACCTTC,CASSPRGQGYGYTF
-,TRBJ2-3,TRBD2,TRBV4-1,TGCGCCAGCAGCCGACTAGCGCTTAGCACAGATACGCAGTATTTT,CASSRLALSTDTQYF
-,TRBJ2-7,TRBD2,TRBV28,TGTGCCAGCAGTTTAGTCTCTAGCGGGAGAAACGAGCAGTACTTC,CASSLVSSGRNEQYF
-,TRBJ1-1,TRBD1,TRBV13,TGTGCCAGCAGCCCAGACAGGGGGCAATGGACTGAAGCTTTCTTT,CASSPDRGQWTEAFF
-,TRBJ2-3,TRBD2,TRBV6-5,TGTGCCAGCGGCCGGACTAGCGCCTTTGATACGCAGTATTTT,CASGRTSAFDTQYF
-,TRBJ2-2,TRBD2,TRBV19,TGTGCCAGTAGTGCGACTAGCGGGAGGGCCCGGACCGGGGAGCTGTTTTTT,CASSATSGRARTGELFF
-,TRBJ1-5,TRBD1,TRBV5-5,TGTGCCAGCAGCCCCCGACAGGGGAATCAGCCCCAGCATTTT,CASSPRQGNQPQHF
-,TRBJ1-2,-,TRBV7-2,TGTGCCAGCAGCCTAACCCTGACAGCGTCCCATGGCTACACCTTC,CASSLTLTASHGYTF
-,TRBJ2-1,TRBD1,TRBV19,TGTGCCAGTAGTACGGACAGGGGGACCTACAATGAGCAGTTCTTC,CASSTDRGTYNEQFF
-,TRBJ1-4,-,TRBV7-9,TGTGCCAGCAGCTTAGCAGGGGGGGCAACTAATGAAAAACTGTTTTTT,CASSLAGGATNEKLFF
-,TRBJ2-1,TRBD2,TRBV2,TGTGCCAGCAGGACCTTAGCGGGCTCCTACAATGAGCAGTTCTTC,CASRTLAGSYNEQFF
-,TRBJ2-1,-,TRBV18,TGTGCCAGCTCACCACCCGACTTTTCCTACAATGAGCAGTTCTTC,CASSPPDFSYNEQFF
-,TRBJ1-5,TRBD1,TRBV6-1,TGTGCCAGCAGTAAATTGACAGGGCGCAATCAGCCCCAGCATTTT,CASSKLTGRNQPQHF
-,TRBJ2-1,TRBD2,TRBV13,TGTGCCAGCAGCTTAGCGGGACTAAGAGGGCCGGATGAGCAGTTCTTC,CASSLAGLRGPDEQFF
-,TRBJ1-4,-,TRBV6-4,TGTGCCAGCAGTGACTTGGTTGAGGCGGCTTTGGATGAAAAACTGTTTTTT,CASSDLVEAALDEKLFF
-,TRBJ2-1,TRBD2,TRBV4-2,TGTGCCAGCAGCAAGGGACTAGCGGTTCTGGAATACAATGAGCAGTTCTTC,CASSKGLAVLEYNEQFF
-,TRBJ2-7,-,TRBV4-1,TGCGCCAGCAGCCAAGGTTCCAGGGCCTCCTACGAGCAGTACTTC,CASSQGSRASYEQYF
-,TRBJ2-2,TRBD2,TRBV4-3,TGCGCCAGCAGCCAAGATACTAGCGGCTACACCGGGGAGCTGTTTTTT,CASSQDTSGYTGELFF
-,TRBJ1-1,-,TRBV10-3,TGTGCCATCAGTGATCACCAGGGGAACACTGAAGCTTTCTTT,CAISDHQGNTEAFF
-,TRBJ1-4,TRBD1,TRBV6-5,TGTGCCAGCAGGCTCCGACAGGGGCGGATTGAAAAACTGTTTTTT,CASRLRQGRIEKLFF
-,TRBJ1-3,TRBD1,TRBV18,TGTGCCAGCTCACTGACCGGGACAGGAACATCTGGAAACACCATATATTTT,CASSLTGTGTSGNTIYF
-,TRBJ2-2,-,TRBV11-2,TGTGCCAGCAGCTTAGTGGCAGGGCAGCTGTTTTTT,CASSLVAGQLFF
-,TRBJ2-1,-,TRBV6-6,TGTGCCAGCAGTTTCCCGGAAATCAGAGGGAACTATGAGCAGTTCTTC,CASSFPEIRGNYEQFF
-,TRBJ1-1,TRBD1,TRBV18,TGTGCCAGCGCGACAGGGCGCGACACTGAAGCTTTCTTT,CASATGRDTEAFF
-,TRBJ2-5,TRBD2,TRBV5-4,TGTGCCAGCAGCTCTCCAGTCTGGCGGGGGGCCCCAGAGACCCAGTACTTC,CASSSPVWRGAPETQYF
once,TRBJ2-1,-,TRBV20-1,TGCAGTGCTAGTAGCAAACACAATGAGCAGTTCTTC,CSASSKHNEQFF
-,TRBJ1-2,TRBD1,TRBV5-1,TGCGCCAGCAGCTTGGGACCCGGGACAGGGGATATCTATGGCTACACCTTC,CASSLGPGTGDIYGYTF
-,TRBJ2-3,-,TRBV9,TGTGCCAGCAGCGCCCTCTTGGGCGATACGCAGTATTTT,CASSALLGDTQYF
-,TRBJ2-1,TRBD1,TRBV5-6,TGTGCCAGCAGCTCAGGGACAGGGGGCAAATACAATGAGCAGTTCTTC,CASSSGTGGKYNEQFF
-,TRBJ1-1,-,TRBV5-4,TGTGCCAGCAGCTTGAAGGGGACTGAAGCTTTCTTT,CASSLKGTEAFF